These 15 T cell receptor beta chains originate from one sample sequenced in a study of blood T cell repertoires in COVID-19. This table comes from immunoSEQ multiplex PCR, and its TCRdb copy is limited to in-frame clones, with some not included. Among 100,000 or so clones, around 87% were seen once, and the ten largest hold roughly 32%. The sample was peripheral blood. The receptors shown here come from a woman older than 75 with acute or convalescent COVID-19.

The chain carries TRBV27 and TRBJ2-1, with D perhaps TRBD1 (5 bases). The CDR3 consists of 13 residues. V lost 6 bases to trimming and J lost 2 bases, with 8 bases between them. Germline CDR1 MNHEY, CDR2 SMNVEV (reference sequence). Here the CDR3 reads CASRKGTYNEQFF. The CDR3 coding sequence is TGTGCCAGCAGAAAGGGGACCTACAATGAGCAGTTCTTC.

The rearrangement joins TRBV5-1 to TRBJ2-2; D is undetermined. Trimming pared 1 base from V and 2 bases from J, leaving 9 bases between. This CDR3 has 15 amino acids. CDR1 SGHRS and CDR2 YFSETQ come from the germline V gene. CDR3 in amino acids: CASSLTGYNTGELFF. The CDR3 coding sequence is TGCGCCAGCAGCTTGACCGGGTACAACACCGGGGAGCTGTTTTTT.

The rearrangement uses TRBV5-4 and TRBJ2-2; 7 positions agree with TRBD1. CDR1 is SGHNT, CDR2 YYREEE, per germline (reference sequence). CDR3 length: 14 residues. J lost 4 bases, V lost 4 bases, and 4 bases had no gene match. DNA of the CDR3: TGTGCCAGCAGCCAGACAGGGATCACCGGGGAGCTGTTTTTT. Its protein is CASSQTGITGELFF. Filled out from reference TRBV5-4 and TRBJ2-2, the complete variable domain reads ETGVTQSPTHLIKTRGQQVTLRCSSQSGHNTVSWYQQALGQGPQFIFQYYREEENGRGNFPPRFSGLQFPNYSSELNVNALELDDSALYLCASSQTGITGELFFGEGSRLTVL.

The rearrangement links TRBV4-3 to TRBJ1-1; tentatively, D is TRBD1 (6 bases). Trimming took off 0 bases at V and 1 base at J, with 18 bases between the two ends. In germline, CDR1 is LGHNA, CDR2 YSLEER. The CDR3 has 18 residues. CDR3: CASSQDAGDHVENTEAFF. CDR3 in DNA: TGCGCCAGCAGCCAAGATGCAGGGGACCATGTAGAGAACACTGAAGCTTTCTTT.

The CDR3: CASNPTGQGGHEQFF. CDR3 sequence (DNA): TGTGCCAGCAATCCTACGGGACAGGGTGGCCATGAGCAGTTCTTC. The V gene is TRBV6-5, the J gene TRBJ2-1; 9 bases line up with TRBD1. Germline-derived CDR1 and CDR2 are MNHEY and SVGAGI. Trimming took 7 bases from V and 8 from J; bases not matched to a gene: 12. The CDR3 has 15 amino acids.

This chain links TRBV18 with TRBJ2-5; a weak D match, TRBD1 (6 bases). Trimming took 4 bases from V and 2 from J, leaving 11 bases between them. The CDR3 consists of 14 residues. Germline lookup yields CDR1 KGHSH and CDR2 LQKENI. The CDR3 DNA reads as TGTGCCAGCTCACTGGGGACAAAACAAGAGACCCAGTACTTC. Translation: CASSLGTKQETQYF.

The chain couples TRBV7-8 to TRBJ2-2, with 7 positions matching TRBD1. CDR1 is SGHVS and CDR2 is FQNEAQ in the germline V gene. This CDR3 is 16 amino acids long. J lost 2 bases, V lost 5 bases, and 8 bases had no gene match. In DNA form, the CDR3 reads TGTGCCAGCAGCACACGGACAGGAGTCAACACCGGGGAGCTGTTTTTT. As protein: CASSTRTGVNTGELFF.

The gene calls are TRBV10-3 and TRBJ1-5, with 8 bases identical to TRBD1. The CDR3 contains 17 residues. V lost 2 bases and J lost 2; bases outside the gene matches: 8. Germline CDR1 is ENHRY and CDR2 is SYGVKD. Here the CDR3 DNA reads TGTGCCATCAGTGAGACCGGACAGGGCCGGGGCAATCAGCCCCAGCATTTT. Amino acid sequence: CAISETGQGRGNQPQHF.

The chain combines TRBV12-5 with TRBJ2-1; TRBD2 aligns across 8 bases. Germline trimming cut 1 base from V and 2 bases from J; bases unmatched to any gene: 7. Per the germline V gene, CDR1 is LGHNT and CDR2 is FRNRAP. The CDR3 extends over 17 amino acids. CDR3 bases: TGTGCTAGTGGTTTGGCAATTAGCGGGGCGGCCTACAATGAGCAGTTCTTC. Translated, it gives CASGLAISGAAYNEQFF.

The rearrangement uses TRBV5-5 and TRBJ1-1; D is uncertain. V was cut by 4 bases and J by 4 bases, with 17 bases left in between. Germline-derived CDR1 and CDR2 are SGHKS and YYEKEE (reference sequence). The CDR3 has 15 residues. CDR3 bases: TGTGCCAGCAGCCAGCGAATATTGGTCGGCACTGAAGCTTTCTTT. Amino acids: CASSQRILVGTEAFF.

V gene TRBV18 combines with J gene TRBJ1-2; D might be TRBD1 (6 bases). The germline CDR1 and CDR2 sequences are KGHSH and LQKENI. The V gene lost 3 bases and the J gene lost 4 bases, with 15 bases spanning the gap. The CDR3 covers 15 residues. CDR3 sequence reads: CASSPRGGESYGYTF. In DNA form, the CDR3 reads TGTGCCAGCTCACCGAGAGGGGGAGAGAGCTATGGCTACACCTTC.

The chain has TRBV9 and TRBJ2-3; TRBD2 matches 8 bases. Germline CDR1 and CDR2: SGDLS and YYNGEE. This CDR3 has 16 residues. Trimming took 3 bases from V and 2 from J; bases not matched to a gene: 8. CDR3 residues: CASSAGGDLATDTQYF. Written as DNA, the CDR3 is TGTGCCAGCAGCGCCGGGGGGGATCTGGCCACAGATACGCAGTATTTT.

The gene calls are TRBV19 and TRBJ2-5, with 7 bases fitting TRBD2. The trim removed 11 bases at V and 2 bases at J, leaving 8 bases unmatched. The CDR3 runs to 13 residues. Germline CDR1 and CDR2: LNHDA and SQIVND (reference sequence). In DNA, the CDR3 is TGTGCCTCCCGCCGCGGGGGACAAGAGACCCAGTACTTC. Translation gives CASRRGGQETQYF.

V usage is TRBV12-3 or TRBV12-4 and J usage is TRBJ2-1; D may be TRBD2 (5 bases). This CDR3 has 12 amino acids. Deletions cut 6 bases from V and 7 bases from J, with 10 bases between. Written as DNA, the CDR3 is TGTGCCAGCAGCCTCTGGGAGAATGAGCAGTTCTTC. This codes for CASSLWENEQFF.

CDR3 loop: CASSFGGQGSNSPLHF. CDR3 in DNA: TGCGCCAGCAGCTTTGGGGGACAGGGTAGTAATTCACCCCTCCACTTT. The chain links TRBV5-1 to TRBJ1-6; 9 bases are shared with TRBD1. CDR3 length: 16 residues. CDR1 is SGHRS and CDR2 is YFSETQ in the germline V gene. The V segment lost 2 bases and the J segment 6 bases; nucleotides outside the gene matches: 6. The full variable domain, rest sourced from reference TRBV5-1 and TRBJ1-6, is KAGVTQTPRYLIKTRGQQVTLSCSPISGHRSVSWYQQTPGQGLQFLFEYFSETQRNKGNFPGRFSGRQFSNSRSEMNVSTLELGDSALYLCASSFGGQGSNSPLHFGNGTRLTVT.